The rows below give T cell receptor beta chains drawn from one sample of a study of blood T cell repertoires in COVID-19. TCRdb's table, derived via immunoSEQ multiplex PCR, lists solely in-frame clones and lacks some. The table has some 270,000 clones, about 88% seen once. The sequenced sample was peripheral blood. These TCRs come from a woman aged 40 to 50 who had recovered from COVID-19. CDR3s include the opening cysteine and the closing phenylalanine or tryptophan. D genes are given only for firm matches. Only some rows state a clone size, as once, few, many or a class for expanded clones.

J | D | size | V | CDR3 | DNA
TRBJ1-5 | NA | few | TRBV7-9 | CASSYTGNQPQHF | TGTGCCAGCAGTTATACAGGGAATCAGCCCCAGCATTTT
TRBJ2-7 | NA | NA | TRBV18 | CASSLRQSSYEQYF | TGTGCCAGCTCCCTCAGACAGAGCTCCTACGAGCAGTACTTC
TRBJ1-2 | NA | NA | TRBV21-1 | CASSSPGTDYGYTF | TGTGCCAGCAGCAGCCCCGGGACAGACTATGGCTACACCTTC
TRBJ1-4 | TRBD1 | once | TRBV7-2 | CASSPGGSNEKLFF | TGTGCCAGCAGCCCAGGGGGCTCTAATGAAAAACTGTTTTTT
TRBJ1-2 | NA | NA | TRBV18 | CASSPPAGEGVHGYTF | TGTGCCAGCTCACCACCGGCGGGGGAAGGGGTCCATGGCTACACCTTC
TRBJ2-7 | TRBD2 | once | TRBV4-1 | CASSPGLGLAYEQYF | TGCGCCAGCAGCCCGGGCTTAGGACTAGCCTACGAGCAGTACTTC
TRBJ1-4 | TRBD1 | NA | TRBV30 | CAWRGGGTGTGREKLFF | TGTGCCTGGAGAGGGGGAGGAACCGGGACAGGTAGAGAAAAACTGTTTTTT
TRBJ1-2 | TRBD1 | NA | TRBV28 | CASTPGGPSYGYTF | TGTGCCAGCACCCCAGGGGGGCCTAGCTATGGCTACACCTTC
TRBJ2-3 | NA | NA | TRBV19 | CASSPTGTSPEGTDTQYF | TGTGCCAGTAGTCCCACCGGGACATCCCCCGAAGGCACAGATACGCAGTATTTT
TRBJ2-4 | NA | NA | TRBV27 | CASSFLGRAKNIQYF | TGTGCCAGCAGTTTTCTTGGGAGGGCCAAAAACATTCAGTACTTC
TRBJ2-1 | NA | NA | TRBV11-2 | CASSLVQGMGNEQFF | TGTGCCAGCAGCTTAGTACAGGGTATGGGCAATGAGCAGTTCTTC
TRBJ1-2 | TRBD1 | once | TRBV27 | CASRAGTGLVGYTF | TGTGCCAGCAGGGCCGGGACAGGGTTAGTTGGCTACACCTTC
TRBJ2-1 | TRBD2 | NA | TRBV7-6 | CASSLSAGGYYNEQFF | TGTGCCAGCAGCTTATCTGCGGGGGGATACTACAATGAGCAGTTCTTC
TRBJ1-5 | TRBD1 | NA | TRBV27 | CASSPAPTDRVRGQPQHF | TGTGCCAGCAGTCCCGCCCCAACTGACAGGGTCCGAGGTCAGCCCCAGCATTTT
TRBJ1-1 | NA | NA | TRBV19 | CASSAQGRTSHEAFF | TGTGCCAGTAGTGCTCAGGGCCGCACCTCCCATGAAGCTTTCTTT
TRBJ1-1 | TRBD1 | once | TRBV2 | CASSDRGSGNTEAFF | TGTGCCAGCAGCGACAGGGGTTCGGGGAACACTGAAGCTTTCTTT
TRBJ1-5 | NA | NA | TRBV5-8 | CASSLLGNQPQHF | TGTGCCAGCAGCTTGCTAGGAAATCAGCCCCAGCATTTT
TRBJ2-1 | NA | NA | TRBV10-3 | CAISPSNEQFF | TGTGCCATCAGTCCGTCGAATGAGCAGTTCTTC
TRBJ2-3 | TRBD2 | NA | TRBV7-2 | CASSSLAGRSTDTQYF | TGTGCCAGCAGTTCTCTAGCGGGGAGAAGCACAGATACGCAGTATTTT
TRBJ2-6 | NA | NA | TRBV2 | CASSDRGYSGANVLTF | TGTGCCAGCAGTGACAGGGGTTACTCTGGGGCCAACGTCCTGACTTTC
TRBJ1-6 | NA | NA | TRBV5-1 | CASSFGNYNSPLHF | TGCGCCAGCAGCTTCGGGAATTATAATTCACCCCTCCACTTT
TRBJ2-4 | TRBD1 | NA | TRBV9 | CASSRDRDIQYF | TGTGCCAGCAGCCGCGACAGGGACATTCAGTACTTC
TRBJ2-7 | TRBD2 | NA | TRBV11-1 | CASSLRGGPSYEQYF | TGTGCCAGCAGCTTACGGGGGGGGCCGTCCTACGAGCAGTACTTC
TRBJ1-5 | NA | NA | TRBV7-8 | CASSLLLGSSSNQPQHF | TGTGCCAGCAGCTTATTGTTGGGGAGTTCGAGCAATCAGCCCCAGCATTTT
TRBJ2-3 | TRBD2 | NA | TRBV28 | CASSSAALLAGGTDTQYF | TGTGCCAGCAGTTCAGCCGCACTCCTAGCGGGGGGCACAGATACGCAGTATTTT